A selection of T cell receptor beta chains follows, all from one sample in a study of blood T cell repertoires in COVID-19. Data came from immunoSEQ multiplex PCR; TCRdb stores just in-frame clones and leaves some out. Here the sample spans roughly 98,000 clones, approximately 92% being singletons. The source material was peripheral blood. The receptors were gathered from a woman in her fifties or sixties with active COVID-19. Each CDR3 is given with its conserved first and last residue. The D gene is left open where the match is weak. Clone size is given for some rows only: seen once, a few or many times, or a class if the clone is expanded.

>TRBD1|.|TRBJ2-4|TRBV10-1
CASSGSGGKNIQYF
TGCGCCAGCAGTGGGTCAGGGGGCAAAAACATTCAGTACTTC
>.|.|TRBJ1-1|TRBV5-1
CASSLAGRMNTEAFF
TGCGCCAGCAGCTTGGCCGGCAGGATGAACACTGAAGCTTTCTTT
>.|.|TRBJ2-3|TRBV12-3/TRBV12-4
CASSFGGNTQYF
TGTGCCAGCAGTTTCGGGGGAAATACGCAGTATTTT
>TRBD1|.|TRBJ2-2|TRBV4-2
CASSQAGQGTTGELFF
TGTGCCAGCAGCCAAGCGGGACAGGGTACCACCGGGGAGCTGTTTTTT
>TRBD1|.|TRBJ2-6|TRBV19
CASTSRTGGAGANVLTF
TGTGCCAGTACCTCTAGGACAGGGGGCGCTGGGGCCAACGTCCTGACTTTC
>TRBD1|.|TRBJ1-1|TRBV15
CATSRFRQGPTEAFF
TGTGCCACCAGCAGGTTCCGACAGGGACCCACTGAAGCTTTCTTT
>TRBD1|.|TRBJ2-2|TRBV6-2/TRBV6-3
CASTPYGTGSTGELFF
TGTGCCAGCACCCCCTATGGGACAGGGAGCACCGGGGAGCTGTTTTTT
>TRBD1|once|TRBJ2-2|TRBV19
CASSIGTGGYANTGELFF
TGTGCCAGTAGTATCGGGACAGGGGGCTACGCGAACACCGGGGAGCTGTTTTTT
>.|.|TRBJ1-2|TRBV6-5
CASSYSRAGTYYGYTF
TGTGCCAGCAGTTACTCCCGCGCGGGGACGTACTATGGCTACACCTTC
>TRBD1|.|TRBJ2-7|TRBV6-5
CASDRGWYEQYF
TGTGCGAGTGACAGGGGATGGTACGAGCAGTACTTC
>TRBD1|.|TRBJ2-6|TRBV7-9
CASSFGQGGYGANVLTF
TGTGCCAGCAGCTTTGGACAGGGAGGATACGGGGCCAACGTCCTGACTTTC
>.|.|TRBJ2-5|TRBV6-5
CATALSGGGETQYF
TGTGCCACGGCTTTATCCGGGGGTGGGGAGACCCAGTACTTC
>TRBD2|.|TRBJ2-3|TRBV18
CASSPEAGAGTDTQYF
TGTGCCAGCTCACCAGAAGCGGGAGCCGGCACAGATACGCAGTATTTT
>.|.|TRBJ1-5|TRBV28
CATRRGGQPQHF
TGTGCCACTCGGCGGGGTGGGCAGCCCCAGCATTTT
>TRBD1|once|TRBJ2-4|TRBV28
CASSADRGGNIQYF
TGTGCCAGCAGTGCAGACAGGGGGGGAAACATTCAGTACTTC
>TRBD1|.|TRBJ1-2|TRBV25-1
CASSDGQGSGYGYTF
TGTGCCAGCAGTGACGGACAGGGGTCGGGCTATGGCTACACCTTC
>TRBD2|.|TRBJ2-1|TRBV11-3
CASSYLAGGPHEQFF
TGTGCCAGCAGCTATCTAGCGGGAGGGCCTCATGAGCAGTTCTTC
>.|few|TRBJ1-1|TRBV2
CASSERGGRLEAFF
TGTGCCAGCAGTGAACGAGGCGGCCGCCTGGAAGCTTTCTTT
>TRBD1|few|TRBJ1-1|TRBV5-5
CASSPGQVRTEAFF
TGTGCCAGCAGCCCGGGACAGGTCCGCACTGAAGCTTTCTTT
>.|.|TRBJ1-5|TRBV23-1
CASTLSNGGNQPQHF
TGCGCCAGCACTCTATCCAACGGGGGCAATCAGCCCCAGCATTTT
>TRBD1|.|TRBJ2-1|TRBV19
CASSNQQGAYNEQFF
TGTGCCAGTAGTAACCAACAGGGGGCGTACAATGAGCAGTTCTTC
>.|.|TRBJ2-2|TRBV7-9
CASSQKTGELFF
TGTGCCAGCAGCCAGAAGACCGGGGAGCTGTTTTTT
>.|once|TRBJ2-3|TRBV11-3
CANSRGTDTDTQYF
TGTGCCAACAGCCGGGGAACTGACACAGATACGCAGTATTTT
>.|.|TRBJ1-5|TRBV10-3
CAISPSQGSSNQPQHF
TGTGCCATCAGTCCTTCACAGGGATCAAGCAATCAGCCCCAGCATTTT
>TRBD1|.|TRBJ1-2|TRBV18
CASSPRTGEGYTF
TGTGCCAGCTCACCTCGGACAGGGGAAGGCTACACCTTC
>TRBD1|.|TRBJ2-5|TRBV10-3
CAISDPSRGRSETQYF
TGTGCCATCAGTGACCCTAGCAGGGGGCGGTCAGAGACCCAGTACTTC
>.|.|TRBJ1-1|TRBV6-2/TRBV6-3
CASSYSGGGNTEAFF
TGTGCCAGCAGTTACTCGGGAGGAGGGAACACTGAAGCTTTCTTT
>TRBD1|.|TRBJ2-7|TRBV7-2
CASSPGTGSAYEQYF
TGTGCCAGCAGCCCCGGGACAGGGTCCGCCTACGAGCAGTACTTC
>.|.|TRBJ2-1|TRBV2
CASSVMGLVLGNEQFF
TGTGCCAGCAGTGTCATGGGACTGGTGTTAGGAAATGAGCAGTTCTTC
>TRBD1|.|TRBJ2-7|TRBV6-5
CASTEGTGGYEQYF
TGTGCCAGCACGGAAGGAACAGGGGGGTACGAGCAGTACTTC
>.|.|TRBJ2-7|TRBV7-2
CASSFDFSSPYEQYF
TGTGCCAGCAGCTTTGACTTTAGCAGTCCATACGAGCAGTACTTC
>TRBD1|.|TRBJ1-3|TRBV28
CASSSDRVLSGNTIYF
TGTGCCAGCAGTTCCGACAGGGTTCTCTCTGGAAACACCATATATTTT
>.|.|TRBJ2-2|TRBV5-1
CASSARVVGNTGELFF
TGCGCCAGCAGCGCCAGGGTAGTGGGGAACACCGGGGAGCTGTTTTTT
>.|.|TRBJ1-1|TRBV7-6
CASSLDPGGANTEAFF
TGTGCCAGCAGCTTAGACCCCGGGGGGGCGAACACTGAAGCTTTCTTT
>.|.|TRBJ1-4|TRBV30
CAWSQGPKLFF
TGTGCCTGGAGCCAGGGCCCCAAACTGTTTTTT
>.|.|TRBJ1-2|TRBV12-3/TRBV12-4
CASSLAPLAGYTF
TGTGCCAGCAGTTTAGCGCCTCTGGCTGGCTACACCTTC
>.|.|TRBJ2-1|TRBV2
CASSVESAFNEQFF
TGTGCCAGCAGTGTAGAAAGCGCATTCAATGAGCAGTTCTTC
>.|.|TRBJ2-6|TRBV5-4
CASSSGLRVSSGANVLTF
TGTGCCAGCAGCTCGGGACTCCGAGTGTCCTCTGGGGCCAACGTCCTGACTTTC
>TRBD1|.|TRBJ2-7|TRBV28
CASRSTGQGPTSYF
TGTGCCAGCAGGTCTACGGGACAGGGCCCAACTAGTTACTTC
>TRBD1|.|TRBJ2-7|TRBV2
CASSVSRDRAAYEQYF
TGTGCCAGCAGCGTAAGCCGGGACAGGGCCGCCTACGAGCAGTACTTC
>TRBD2|.|TRBJ2-5|TRBV6-6
CASRLGGIQETQYF
TGTGCCAGCAGACTGGGGGGGATCCAAGAGACCCAGTACTTC
>TRBD1|.|TRBJ1-4|TRBV11-1
CASSRTGGNEKLFF
TGTGCCAGCAGCCGAACAGGGGGTAATGAAAAACTGTTTTTT
>TRBD2|few|TRBJ2-1|TRBV4-2
CASSQDMGRASGGRNEQFF
TGTGCCAGCAGCCAAGATATGGGGAGGGCCTCTGGTGGGCGCAATGAGCAGTTCTTC
>TRBD1|once|TRBJ2-7|TRBV24-1
CATPQRGRGYEQYF
TGTGCCACCCCTCAAAGGGGGCGCGGGTACGAGCAGTACTTC
>TRBD2|.|TRBJ2-1|TRBV19
CASSIDPAGGYNEQFF
TGTGCCAGTAGTATAGATCCAGCGGGAGGCTACAATGAGCAGTTCTTC
>TRBD1|.|TRBJ2-2|TRBV5-4
CASSLASGTGTGELFF
TGTGCCAGCAGCTTGGCCTCCGGGACAGGAACCGGGGAGCTGTTTTTT
>.|.|TRBJ2-5|TRBV6-1
CASSEALRGIRQETQYF
TGTGCCAGCAGTGAAGCGCTCCGAGGGATCCGTCAAGAGACCCAGTACTTC
>.|.|TRBJ1-5|TRBV18
CASSTGLGQPQHF
TGTGCCAGCTCAACAGGTCTAGGGCAGCCCCAGCATTTT
>.|.|TRBJ1-1|TRBV18
CASSPRAPQGQGTEAFF
TGTGCCAGCTCACCACGGGCCCCCCAGGGGCAGGGCACTGAAGCTTTCTTT
>TRBD2|.|TRBJ2-1|TRBV11-3
CASRGLAGGPSSYNEQFF
TGTGCCAGCAGAGGACTAGCGGGAGGGCCGAGCTCCTACAATGAGCAGTTCTTC
>TRBD1|.|TRBJ2-7|TRBV6-1
CASSEYPGQKYEQYF
TGTGCCAGCAGTGAATACCCGGGACAGAAATACGAGCAGTACTTC
>TRBD2|.|TRBJ2-7|TRBV7-9
CASSPLRTSDNYEQYF
TGTGCCAGCAGCCCGCTCAGGACTAGCGACAACTACGAGCAGTACTTC